The clone carrying this T cell receptor beta chain showed up just once. Its antigen is undetermined. CDR1 and CDR2 (germline): SQVTM, ANQGSEA. Trimming cost V 7 bases and J 4 bases; bases outside gene matches: 1. The CDR3 contains 11 residues. The data were obtained in a study of shared clonotypes between healthy human individuals. The overall study: The people who gave samples were a couple of women and a few men aged 18 to 49. Study-wide points: Generation probability values for non-shared clonotypes were lower than those for clonotypes shared by all four donors.

The sorted-subset replicate PCRs were given about 210 ng DNA, which is roughly 30,000 T cell genomes. Produced via immunoSEQ multiplex PCR; TCRdb's table is partial and in-frame only. The sample holds under 1,900,000 clones, approximately 98.5% seen once. The TCR comes from a man in his thirties or forties in good health. The sequenced material came from naive CD4+ T cells sorted from blood. Subset: CD45RA+ positively selected. This chain connects TRBV29-1 to TRBJ2-3; 8 bases are shared with TRBD2. The CDR3 DNA reads as TGCAGCGGGACTAGCCCAGATACGCAGTATTTT. Protein product: CSGTSPDTQYF.